This is a list of T cell receptor beta chains from one sample in a study of blood T cell repertoires in COVID-19. Repertoires were generated with immunoSEQ multiplex PCR, while TCRdb's copy carries only in-frame clones and drops some. The repertoire holds around 170,000 clones, with 65% to 85% as singletons. The sample consisted of peripheral blood. Receptors were obtained from a woman in her sixties with acute or convalescent COVID-19. The CDR3 runs from the conserved cysteine through the conserved F or W. A D gene is named only where the DNA matches it firmly. Not every row has a clone size; where given, it reads once, few, many or a size class.

v_call	clone_size	j_call	d_call	cdr3_aa	cdr3_nt
TRBV18	NA	TRBJ1-3	TRBD1	CASSPTQGAGNTIYF	TGTGCCAGCTCACCCACTCAGGGGGCTGGAAACACCATATATTTT
TRBV2	few	TRBJ1-1	NA	CAGQTVINTEAFF	TGTGCCGGACAGACAGTTATTAACACTGAAGCTTTCTTT
TRBV6-2/TRBV6-3	NA	TRBJ1-5	NA	CASSYSRAGNQPQHF	TGTGCCAGCAGTTACTCGCGGGCTGGGAATCAGCCCCAGCATTTT
TRBV29-1	NA	TRBJ2-2	NA	CSVGPDGRNTGELFF	TGCAGCGTTGGACCGGACGGGAGAAACACCGGGGAGCTGTTTTTT
TRBV27	NA	TRBJ2-1	NA	CASSSTRQVRYNEQFF	TGTGCCAGCAGTTCAACGCGACAGGTCCGCTACAATGAGCAGTTCTTC
TRBV29-1	NA	TRBJ2-5	TRBD1	CSAQEYRTGQETQYF	TGCAGCGCCCAGGAGTATCGGACAGGGCAAGAGACCCAGTACTTC
TRBV4-1	NA	TRBJ2-2	TRBD2	CASSQGLAVNTGELFF	TGCGCCAGCAGCCAAGGTCTAGCGGTGAACACCGGGGAGCTGTTTTTT
TRBV4-2	NA	TRBJ1-3	NA	CASSQAGIGNTIYF	TGTGCCAGCAGCCAAGCAGGGATCGGAAACACCATATATTTT
TRBV11-3	NA	TRBJ2-3	TRBD2	CASSSSGGTDTQYF	TGTGCCAGCAGCTCTAGCGGGGGTACAGATACGCAGTATTTT
TRBV19	NA	TRBJ2-1	NA	CASSIDLGGRSYNEQFF	TGTGCCAGTAGTATAGATCTGGGCGGGCGCTCCTACAATGAGCAGTTCTTC
TRBV30	NA	TRBJ2-7	TRBD1	CAWSEGQVAYEQYF	TGTGCCTGGAGTGAGGGACAGGTGGCCTACGAGCAGTACTTC
TRBV12-3/TRBV12-4	once	TRBJ1-5	NA	CASSLGQGQHF	TGTGCCAGCAGTTTAGGCCAGGGTCAGCATTTT
TRBV5-1	NA	TRBJ2-2	TRBD2	CASSLVAGVMTGELFF	TGCGCCAGCAGCTTGGTAGCGGGGGTAATGACCGGGGAGCTGTTTTTT
TRBV5-1	NA	TRBJ2-3	NA	CASSSRPVGGETDTQYF	TGCGCCAGCAGCTCCCGTCCGGTAGGCGGGGAGACAGATACGCAGTATTTT
TRBV30	once	TRBJ1-1	NA	CAWASRGTGLNTEAFF	TGTGCCTGGGCCTCACGAGGCACGGGTTTGAACACTGAAGCTTTCTTT
TRBV24-1	NA	TRBJ2-7	TRBD1	CATSDPGQKPHYEQYF	TGTGCCACCAGTGATCCGGGACAGAAGCCTCACTACGAGCAGTACTTC
TRBV5-1	NA	TRBJ2-3	TRBD1	CASRNPGQQEYF	TGCGCCAGCAGAAATCCGGGACAGCAGGAGTATTTT
TRBV5-1	once	TRBJ2-5	NA	CASSLAGTQSLKETQYF	TGCGCCAGCAGCTTGGCAGGGACTCAATCCTTAAAAGAGACCCAGTACTTC
TRBV4-3	NA	TRBJ1-4	TRBD1	CASSQFMVTGATNEKLFF	TGCGCCAGCAGCCAGTTCATGGTGACAGGGGCAACTAATGAAAAACTGTTTTTT
TRBV7-6	NA	TRBJ1-2	NA	CASSLARARIYGYTF	TGTGCCAGCAGCTTAGCCAGGGCGAGGATCTATGGCTACACCTTC
TRBV11-2	once	TRBJ1-5	NA	CASSFGGNQPQHF	TGTGCCAGCAGCTTCGGGGGGAATCAGCCCCAGCATTTT
TRBV7-2	NA	TRBJ2-5	NA	CASSPTDRRRETQYF	TGTGCCAGCAGCCCGACGGACAGACGAAGAGAAACCCAGTACTTC